This TCR beta chain was identified during a study of blood T cell repertoires in COVID-19. Overall study context: The study drew acute and convalescent COVID-19 samples from the United States, Italy and Spain. T cells, B-cell-depleted T cells, or PBMCs supplied cDNA or gDNA.

Original analysis: Nucleated cell number was recorded as an estimate derived from reference gene primer amplification. Only in-frame clones appear in the TCRdb table, and some are missing; sequencing was by immunoSEQ multiplex PCR. V and J calls and clone size come straight from that table; D and trimming were deduced from the DNA. The data contain roughly 170,000 clones, around 79% of them singletons. V shed 4 bases, J shed 0 bases, and the junction held 8 bases outside the gene matches. The CDR3 length is 19 residues. Per germline, CDR1 SQVTM and CDR2 ANQGSEA. This clonotype originated in a woman aged 60 to 75 with COVID-19, enrolled during active disease. J is TRBJ2-6 and V is TRBV29-1, with 14 bases fitting TRBD2. Sequencing was performed on peripheral blood. CDR3 loop: CSVVETSGGVSSGANVLTF. The CDR3 DNA is TGCAGCGTTGTAGAGACTAGCGGGGGGGTAAGCTCTGGGGCCAACGTCCTGACTTTC.